A selection of T cell receptor beta chains follows, all from one sample in a study of beta chain features in type 1 diabetes. TCRdb keeps only in-frame clones here, not all; method: immunoSEQ multiplex PCR. The top ten hold approximately 0.56% of the sample, which has roughly 160,000 clones, 8% to 8.5% seen once. Sequenced sample: central memory CD4+ T cells from blood. The receptor set was obtained from a woman in her late teens or twenties with type 1 diabetes. CDR3s include the opening cysteine and the closing phenylalanine or tryptophan.

j_gene: TRBJ1-2
v_gene: TRBV10-2
CDR3aa: CASSQGTYGYTF

j_gene: TRBJ2-1
v_gene: TRBV30
CDR3aa: CATQSGKPYNEQFF

j_gene: TRBJ2-6
v_gene: TRBV4-1
CDR3aa: CASSQASGSRVEGANVLTF

j_gene: TRBJ2-1
v_gene: TRBV7-2
CDR3aa: CASSSPTSRIYNEQFF

j_gene: TRBJ2-3
v_gene: TRBV7-2
CDR3aa: CASSFGGQIRNTQYF

j_gene: TRBJ2-3
v_gene: TRBV7-2
CDR3aa: CASSSHLLSGTQYF

j_gene: TRBJ1-1
v_gene: TRBV2
CDR3aa: CASNGRGSAAEAFF

j_gene: TRBJ2-7
v_gene: TRBV5-1
CDR3aa: CASSFLRTSDYEQYF

j_gene: TRBJ2-1
v_gene: TRBV18
CDR3aa: CASSPTSGYNEQFF

j_gene: TRBJ2-1
v_gene: TRBV28
CDR3aa: CASSFLRTVNEQFF

j_gene: TRBJ1-5
v_gene: TRBV19
CDR3aa: CASSKQGRDQPQHF

j_gene: TRBJ2-1
v_gene: TRBV7-9
CDR3aa: CASSLGGAAEQFF

j_gene: TRBJ2-1
v_gene: TRBV19
CDR3aa: CASSIRDKQFF

j_gene: TRBJ2-1
v_gene: TRBV18
CDR3aa: CASSPPSVNEQFF

j_gene: TRBJ2-2
v_gene: TRBV28
CDR3aa: CASRFSSTGELFF

j_gene: TRBJ2-7
v_gene: TRBV2
CDR3aa: CASSGTGGVQYF

j_gene: TRBJ2-1
v_gene: TRBV7-2
CDR3aa: CASISGGVYNEQFF

j_gene: TRBJ1-2
v_gene: TRBV7-2
CDR3aa: CASSSRPDRARGYTF

j_gene: TRBJ2-1
v_gene: TRBV9
CDR3aa: CASSGLQGWDEQFF

j_gene: TRBJ2-7
v_gene: TRBV2
CDR3aa: CASSERDEQYF

j_gene: TRBJ2-5
v_gene: TRBV2
CDR3aa: CASTFLAGGQETQYF

j_gene: TRBJ2-7
v_gene: TRBV2
CDR3aa: CATASVRGDEQYF

j_gene: TRBJ2-3
v_gene: TRBV9
CDR3aa: CASSVERGSTDTQYF

j_gene: TRBJ1-2
v_gene: TRBV5-4
CDR3aa: CASSFGQVYGYTF

j_gene: TRBJ1-6
v_gene: TRBV4-3
CDR3aa: CASSQDSLGGAYNSPLHF

j_gene: TRBJ2-6
v_gene: TRBV4-1
CDR3aa: CASSQDPHSGGAGANVLTF

j_gene: TRBJ1-2
v_gene: TRBV5-1
CDR3aa: CASSLSGSYGYTF

j_gene: TRBJ2-1
v_gene: TRBV28
CDR3aa: CASRGGQGIDEQFF

j_gene: TRBJ2-2
v_gene: TRBV5-1
CDR3aa: CASRGQGTVGELFF

j_gene: TRBJ1-5
v_gene: TRBV7-2
CDR3aa: CASQAGLVDQPQHF

j_gene: TRBJ1-3
v_gene: TRBV27
CDR3aa: CASSLFRQALSGNTIYF

j_gene: TRBJ1-5
v_gene: TRBV6-6
CDR3aa: CATRDEGQPQHF

j_gene: TRBJ1-1
v_gene: TRBV19
CDR3aa: CASSKAWRKTEAFF

j_gene: TRBJ2-3
v_gene: TRBV5-1
CDR3aa: CASSPGGEGPDTQYF

j_gene: TRBJ2-4
v_gene: TRBV5-1
CDR3aa: CASSPGLAGGPQNIQYF

j_gene: TRBJ2-5
v_gene: TRBV2
CDR3aa: CASSQEETQYF

j_gene: TRBJ1-3
v_gene: TRBV6-6
CDR3aa: CASTNGLSGNTIYF

j_gene: TRBJ2-3
v_gene: TRBV7-9
CDR3aa: CASSFGGGIDTQYF

j_gene: TRBJ1-5
v_gene: TRBV11-2
CDR3aa: CASRTGQSGAQHF

j_gene: TRBJ2-7
v_gene: TRBV28
CDR3aa: CASTLGGAKSYEQYF

j_gene: TRBJ1-4
v_gene: TRBV7-2
CDR3aa: CASSLGTVGEKLFF

j_gene: TRBJ1-5
v_gene: TRBV2
CDR3aa: CASSEGRLSNQPQHF

j_gene: TRBJ2-3
v_gene: TRBV5-6
CDR3aa: CASSLEVEADTQYF

j_gene: TRBJ1-2
v_gene: TRBV6-5
CDR3aa: CASCKDYFYGYTF

j_gene: TRBJ2-1
v_gene: TRBV9
CDR3aa: CASSVGGLAREQFF

j_gene: TRBJ1-2
v_gene: TRBV7-2
CDR3aa: CASSRGQGEYGYTF

j_gene: TRBJ2-3
v_gene: TRBV11-2
CDR3aa: CASSHAGPPDTQYF

j_gene: TRBJ1-5
v_gene: TRBV10-3
CDR3aa: CAISVGQGANNQPQHF

j_gene: TRBJ2-7
v_gene: TRBV19
CDR3aa: CASSMSGNPGQPLGF

j_gene: TRBJ1-5
v_gene: TRBV15
CDR3aa: CATSRTGVWQPQHF

j_gene: TRBJ1-2
v_gene: TRBV30
CDR3aa: CAWSVQGDGYTF